Sequencing of this T cell receptor (beta chain) was carried out in a study of graft-versus-host responses after intestinal transplantation. Study overall: Transplant recipients had multivisceral, liver-intestinal, or isolated intestinal grafts. All recipients were given anti-thymocyte globulin induction, and tacrolimus and steroids were then administered for around three years.

Study-wide results and limits: Recipient marrow showed GvH clones, some seen first in ileum or blood.

Only in-frame clones appear in the TCRdb table, and some are missing; sequencing was by immunoSEQ multiplex PCR. The sample holds some 21,000 clones, around three fifths seen once. The CDR3 spans 15 residues. From germline, CDR1 is SQVTM and CDR2 ANQGSEA. Germline trimming cut 4 bases from V and 9 bases from J; bases unmatched to any gene: 14. The receptor was isolated from a human patient who received an intestinal transplant. The chain combines TRBV29-1 with TRBJ2-1, with 8 bases matching TRBD1. The input for sequencing was alloreactive CD4+ T cells from a mixed lymphocyte reaction culture, taken before intestinal transplant. Sample subset: CFSE-low proliferating T cells sorted from approximately six-day pre-transplant mixed lymphocyte reaction (GvH or HvG direction). The CDR3 sequence is CSVGAQVTGAGEQFF. CDR3 bases: TGCAGCGTTGGGGCCCAGGTGACAGGGGCAGGTGAGCAGTTCTTC.